This TCR beta chain stems from a study of T cells in Graves' hyperthyroidism and ophthalmopathy. Study findings and constraints: Ophthalmopathy was model-predicted a median approximately 6.4 months pre-onset. Most clonotypes that expanded in the thyroid above 0.001 also showed up in blood.

This clonotype was observed a single time. Its target is unknown. Just one base apart from a much larger clone, this may be a read error. It was uncontrolled infection, other autoimmune disease, pregnancy or lactation that excluded patients. Diagnostic assessment was based on clinical symptoms, serum thyroxine and TRAb, thyroid ultrasound and orbital computed tomography. The investigators amplified TCR beta CDR3 regions from RNA transcripts. HTBI primers were employed in a first-round RT-PCR of the TCR CDR3. TCRdb independently ran MiXCR on the multiplex PCR reads; one entry per CDR3 protein. The sample contains more than 550,000 distinct CDR3 sequences, 45% of which appear only once. Germline V gives CDR1 ENHRY, CDR2 SYGVKD. CDR3 length: 15 amino acids.

The specimen sequenced was peripheral blood or thyroid tissue (not recorded which). The chain couples TRBV10-3 to TRBJ2-5; the match to TRBD2 covers 11 bases. The receptor's source is an adult man with Graves' disease, either hyperthyroidism or ophthalmopathy (not recorded which). The CDR3 DNA sequence: TGTGCCATCAGTGAGCCTAGCGGGGGGCAAGAGACCCAGAACTTC. It translates to CAISEPSGGQETQNF.